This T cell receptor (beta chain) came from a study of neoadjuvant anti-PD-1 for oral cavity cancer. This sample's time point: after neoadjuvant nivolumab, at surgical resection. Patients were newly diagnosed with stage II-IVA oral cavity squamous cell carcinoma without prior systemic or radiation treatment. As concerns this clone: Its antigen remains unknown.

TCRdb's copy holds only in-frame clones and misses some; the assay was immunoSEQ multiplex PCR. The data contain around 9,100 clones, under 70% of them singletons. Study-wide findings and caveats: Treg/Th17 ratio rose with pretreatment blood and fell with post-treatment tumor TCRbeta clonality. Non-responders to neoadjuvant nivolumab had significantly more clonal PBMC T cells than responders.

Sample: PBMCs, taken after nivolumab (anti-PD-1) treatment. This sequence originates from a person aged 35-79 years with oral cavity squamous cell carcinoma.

The CDR3 nucleotides are TGCAGCGGAAGAACAGGGGACTATGGCTACACCTTC. Residues: CSGRTGDYGYTF. The chain has TRBV29-1 and TRBJ1-2; TRBD1 agrees at 7 bases. CDR3 length: 12 residues. The germline CDR1 and CDR2 sequences are SQVTM and ANQGSEA. After removal of 7 bases from V and 3 bases from J, the junction contained 5 bases not matched to a gene. The full variable domain, rest sourced from reference TRBV29-1 and TRBJ1-2, is SAVISQKPSRDICQRGTSLTIQCQVDSQVTMMFWYRQQPGQSLTLIATANQGSEATYESGFVIDKFPISRPNLTFSTLTVSNMSPEDSSIYLCSGRTGDYGYTFGSGTRLTVV.